These T cell receptor beta chains were read from a single sample in a study of technical replicates of blood from several donors. The repertoire was sequenced with immunoSEQ multiplex PCR; TCRdb's copy has only in-frame clones and lacks some. The sample records approximately 76,000 clones, approximately 97% being singletons. Sequencing used T cells isolated from PBMCs. These receptors all stem from a human donor in good health. Each CDR3 is given without its conserved first and last residue. The order of the fields is CDR3 protein, J gene, V gene, D gene. D genes are given only for firm matches.

CDR3 protein: ASTVRDSFLNTGELF
J gene: TRBJ2-2
V gene: TRBV7-9
D gene: TRBD1

CDR3 protein: ASSPYSGTGVGGYT
J gene: TRBJ1-2
V gene: TRBV5-1
D gene: TRBD1

CDR3 protein: SAGTSGDNEQF
J gene: TRBJ2-1
V gene: TRBV29-1
D gene: TRBD2

CDR3 protein: ASQQGPYNEQF
J gene: TRBJ2-1
V gene: TRBV5-4
D gene: TRBD1

CDR3 protein: ASSLGERKGAFLNEKLF
J gene: TRBJ1-4
V gene: TRBV7-9
D gene: TRBD1

CDR3 protein: ASVRTPNRPDTQY
J gene: TRBJ2-3
V gene: TRBV6-1
D gene: -

CDR3 protein: ASSLSGSTEAF
J gene: TRBJ1-1
V gene: TRBV27
D gene: -

CDR3 protein: ASSLGWTGGVYEQY
J gene: TRBJ2-7
V gene: TRBV11-2
D gene: TRBD1

CDR3 protein: ASSRLGGPGANVLT
J gene: TRBJ2-6
V gene: TRBV7-8
D gene: -

CDR3 protein: ASSYSSTHGYT
J gene: TRBJ1-2
V gene: TRBV6-5
D gene: -

CDR3 protein: ASRSLEAVSSYEQY
J gene: TRBJ2-7
V gene: TRBV4-1
D gene: -

CDR3 protein: SVTFRDRAYEQY
J gene: TRBJ2-7
V gene: TRBV29-1
D gene: TRBD1

CDR3 protein: ASSDALVWDQETQY
J gene: TRBJ2-5
V gene: TRBV2
D gene: -

CDR3 protein: ASSEVLGRYGYT
J gene: TRBJ1-2
V gene: TRBV6-1
D gene: -

CDR3 protein: AIRETGPGANVLT
J gene: TRBJ2-6
V gene: TRBV10-3
D gene: -

CDR3 protein: ASSPYVTGDGANVLT
J gene: TRBJ2-6
V gene: TRBV14
D gene: TRBD1

CDR3 protein: ASSEIGQGYEQY
J gene: TRBJ2-7
V gene: TRBV6-1
D gene: -

CDR3 protein: ASAPWEMNTEAF
J gene: TRBJ1-1
V gene: TRBV9
D gene: -

CDR3 protein: ASSYRSTYEQY
J gene: TRBJ2-7
V gene: TRBV6-5
D gene: -

CDR3 protein: ASSLLLAGSYNEQF
J gene: TRBJ2-1
V gene: TRBV5-5
D gene: TRBD2

CDR3 protein: ASSFGRDQPQH
J gene: TRBJ1-5
V gene: TRBV5-1
D gene: -

CDR3 protein: ASSLTFTRKF
J gene: TRBJ2-1
V gene: TRBV11-1
D gene: -

CDR3 protein: AWGRGLTYNEQF
J gene: TRBJ2-1
V gene: TRBV30
D gene: TRBD2

CDR3 protein: ASSLREGQLETQY
J gene: TRBJ2-5
V gene: TRBV5-1
D gene: TRBD2

CDR3 protein: ASSLERQETQY
J gene: TRBJ2-5
V gene: TRBV11-3
D gene: -

CDR3 protein: ASSDREGQETQY
J gene: TRBJ2-5
V gene: TRBV25-1
D gene: TRBD2

CDR3 protein: ASSYGGGLTDTQY
J gene: TRBJ2-3
V gene: TRBV5-4
D gene: TRBD2

CDR3 protein: ASSAPMATEAF
J gene: TRBJ1-1
V gene: TRBV19
D gene: -

CDR3 protein: SVDNRGGTDTQY
J gene: TRBJ2-3
V gene: TRBV29-1
D gene: -

CDR3 protein: ASRLAASSTDTQY
J gene: TRBJ2-3
V gene: TRBV6-9
D gene: -

CDR3 protein: ATSGRTGNEQF
J gene: TRBJ2-1
V gene: TRBV25-1
D gene: TRBD2

CDR3 protein: ASSPQGASSYNEQF
J gene: TRBJ2-1
V gene: TRBV18
D gene: TRBD1

CDR3 protein: ASSVDRVPPYEQY
J gene: TRBJ2-7
V gene: TRBV9
D gene: TRBD1

CDR3 protein: ATSMGQNYGYT
J gene: TRBJ1-2
V gene: TRBV15
D gene: TRBD1

CDR3 protein: ASSSLTEIGYT
J gene: TRBJ1-2
V gene: TRBV11-2
D gene: -

CDR3 protein: ASRDHSGTQAYEQY
J gene: TRBJ2-7
V gene: TRBV27
D gene: TRBD2

CDR3 protein: SVEGWNDPAGGHYNEQF
J gene: TRBJ2-1
V gene: TRBV29-1
D gene: TRBD2

CDR3 protein: ASSAETGAAF
J gene: TRBJ1-1
V gene: TRBV6-5
D gene: TRBD1

CDR3 protein: ASSPQGWEDNSPLH
J gene: TRBJ1-6
V gene: TRBV27
D gene: -

CDR3 protein: AWSRDRSSGNTIY
J gene: TRBJ1-3
V gene: TRBV30
D gene: TRBD1

CDR3 protein: ASSLAFGQGINEQY
J gene: TRBJ2-7
V gene: TRBV27
D gene: TRBD1

CDR3 protein: AWSSSADTQY
J gene: TRBJ2-3
V gene: TRBV30
D gene: -

CDR3 protein: ASSFPSTDTQY
J gene: TRBJ2-3
V gene: TRBV27
D gene: -

CDR3 protein: ASSKQSGQGGAGELF
J gene: TRBJ2-2
V gene: TRBV21-1
D gene: -

CDR3 protein: ASLGETQY
J gene: TRBJ2-5
V gene: TRBV11-2
D gene: -

CDR3 protein: ASSPGQGLNEQF
J gene: TRBJ2-1
V gene: TRBV5-4
D gene: TRBD1

CDR3 protein: ASSPRTGIYGYT
J gene: TRBJ1-2
V gene: TRBV27
D gene: -

CDR3 protein: ASSPPGANTEAF
J gene: TRBJ1-1
V gene: TRBV5-6
D gene: -

CDR3 protein: ASSVDRGMFTEAF
J gene: TRBJ1-1
V gene: TRBV28
D gene: TRBD1

CDR3 protein: ASSQVAGGVTDAQY
J gene: TRBJ2-3
V gene: TRBV4-2
D gene: TRBD2

CDR3 protein: ASSLPGQGYTGELF
J gene: TRBJ2-2
V gene: TRBV5-6
D gene: TRBD1

CDR3 protein: ASSLKSGGELF
J gene: TRBJ2-2
V gene: TRBV7-3
D gene: -

CDR3 protein: ASSRGTSGILFQH
J gene: TRBJ1-5
V gene: TRBV19
D gene: -